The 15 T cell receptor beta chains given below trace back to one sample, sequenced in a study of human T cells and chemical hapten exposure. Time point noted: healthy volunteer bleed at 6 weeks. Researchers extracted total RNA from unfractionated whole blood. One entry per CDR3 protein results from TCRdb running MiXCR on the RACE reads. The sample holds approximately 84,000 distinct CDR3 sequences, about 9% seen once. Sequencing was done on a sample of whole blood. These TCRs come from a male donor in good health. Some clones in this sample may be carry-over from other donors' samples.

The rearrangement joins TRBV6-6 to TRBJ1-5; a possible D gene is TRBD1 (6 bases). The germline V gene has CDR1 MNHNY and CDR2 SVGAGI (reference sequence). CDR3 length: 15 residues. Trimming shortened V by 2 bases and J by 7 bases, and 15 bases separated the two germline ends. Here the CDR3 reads CASSYQGPGGQPQHF. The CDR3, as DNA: TGTGCCAGCAGTTACCAGGGGCCGGGGGGGCAGCCCCAGCATTTT.

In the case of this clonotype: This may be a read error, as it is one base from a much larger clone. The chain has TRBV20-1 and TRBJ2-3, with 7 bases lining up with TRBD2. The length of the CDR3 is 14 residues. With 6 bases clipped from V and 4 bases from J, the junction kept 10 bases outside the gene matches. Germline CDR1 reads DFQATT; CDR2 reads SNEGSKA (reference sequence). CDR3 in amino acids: CSAALGGMADTQYF. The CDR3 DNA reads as TGCAGTGCCGCCCTCGGGGGGATGGCAGATACGCAGTATTTT.

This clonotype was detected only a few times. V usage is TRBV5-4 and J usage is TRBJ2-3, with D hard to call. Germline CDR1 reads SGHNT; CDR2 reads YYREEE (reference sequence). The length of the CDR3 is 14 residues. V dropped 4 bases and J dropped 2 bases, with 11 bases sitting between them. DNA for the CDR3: TGTGCCAGCAGCAGGTCTGGGAACACAGATACGCAGTATTTT. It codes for CASSRSGNTDTQYF.

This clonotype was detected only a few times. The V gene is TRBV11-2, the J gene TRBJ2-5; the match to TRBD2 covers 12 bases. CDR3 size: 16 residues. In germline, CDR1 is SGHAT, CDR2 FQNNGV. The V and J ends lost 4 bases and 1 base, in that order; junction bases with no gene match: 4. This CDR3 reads CASSSTSGGFQETQYF. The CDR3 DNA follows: TGTGCCAGCAGCTCCACTAGCGGGGGGTTCCAAGAGACCCAGTACTTC.

DNA for the CDR3: TGTGCCAGCAGCTTAGGAGAAATCAATCAGCCCCAGCATTTT. Translating it yields CASSLGEINQPQHF. This chain links TRBV7-6 with TRBJ1-5, with unresolved D. This CDR3 comprises 14 residues. Per the germline V gene, CDR1 is SGHVS and CDR2 is FNYEAQ. Trimming left V 1 base short and J 3 bases short, with 7 bases between. The full variable domain, with the rest looked up from reference TRBV7-6 and TRBJ1-5, is GAGVSQSPRYKVTKRGQDVALRCDPISGHVSLYWYRQALGQGPEFLTYFNYEAQQDKSGLPNDRFSAERPEGSISTLTIQRTEQRDSAMYRCASSLGEINQPQHFGDGTRLSIL.

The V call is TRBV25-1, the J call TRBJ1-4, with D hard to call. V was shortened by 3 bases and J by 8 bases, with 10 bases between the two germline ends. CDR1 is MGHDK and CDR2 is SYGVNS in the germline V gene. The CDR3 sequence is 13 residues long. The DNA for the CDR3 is TGTGCCAGCAGTGATCTCATGTCAGAAAAACTGTTTTTT. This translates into CASSDLMSEKLFF.

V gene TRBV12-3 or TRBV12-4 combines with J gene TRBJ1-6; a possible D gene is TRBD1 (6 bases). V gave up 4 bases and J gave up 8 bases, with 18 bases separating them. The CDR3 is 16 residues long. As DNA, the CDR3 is TGTGCCAGCAGTTGGGGGCCAGGGTACCCTCATTCACCCCTCCACTTT. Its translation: CASSWGPGYPHSPLHF.

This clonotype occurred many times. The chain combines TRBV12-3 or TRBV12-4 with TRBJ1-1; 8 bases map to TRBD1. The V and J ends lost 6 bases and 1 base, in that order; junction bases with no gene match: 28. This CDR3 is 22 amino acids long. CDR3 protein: CASSLRPLGTPGGPDTNTEAFF. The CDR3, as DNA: TGTGCCAGCAGCTTAAGGCCACTTGGGACTCCAGGGGGCCCGGATACGAACACTGAAGCTTTCTTT.

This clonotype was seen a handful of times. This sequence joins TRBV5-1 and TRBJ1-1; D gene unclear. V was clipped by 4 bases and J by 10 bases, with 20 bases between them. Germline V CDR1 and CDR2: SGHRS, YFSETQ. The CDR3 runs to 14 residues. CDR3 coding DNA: TGCGCCAGCAGCCCCCGACAAGAACAGACTCGAGCTTTCTTT. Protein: CASSPRQEQTRAFF.

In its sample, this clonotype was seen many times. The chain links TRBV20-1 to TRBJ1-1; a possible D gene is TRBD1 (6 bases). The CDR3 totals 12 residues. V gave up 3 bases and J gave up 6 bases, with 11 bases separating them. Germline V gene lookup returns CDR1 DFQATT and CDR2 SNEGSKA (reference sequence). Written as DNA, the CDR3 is TGCAGTGCTAGCCAGGGGAGTGCTGAAGCTTTCTTT. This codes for CSASQGSAEAFF.

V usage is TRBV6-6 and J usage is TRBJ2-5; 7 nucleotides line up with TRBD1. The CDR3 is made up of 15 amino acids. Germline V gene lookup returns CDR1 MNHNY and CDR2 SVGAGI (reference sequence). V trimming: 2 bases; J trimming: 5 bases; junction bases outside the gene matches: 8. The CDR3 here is CASSYVEGAGETQYF. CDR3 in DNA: TGTGCCAGCAGTTACGTTGAGGGGGCGGGCGAGACCCAGTACTTC.

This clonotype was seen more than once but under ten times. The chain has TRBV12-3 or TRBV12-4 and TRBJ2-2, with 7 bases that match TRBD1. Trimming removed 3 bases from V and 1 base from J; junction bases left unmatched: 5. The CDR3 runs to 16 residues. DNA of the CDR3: TGTGCCAGCAGTTTCCCGGCAGGGGGGAACACCGGGGAGCTGTTTTTT. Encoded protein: CASSFPAGGNTGELFF.

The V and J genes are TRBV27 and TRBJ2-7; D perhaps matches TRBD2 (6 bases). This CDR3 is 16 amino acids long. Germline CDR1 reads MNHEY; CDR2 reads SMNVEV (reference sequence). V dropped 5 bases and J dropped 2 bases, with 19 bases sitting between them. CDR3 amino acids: CASSPARDWRTYEQYF. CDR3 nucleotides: TGTGCCAGCAGTCCCGCCCGGGACTGGAGGACCTACGAGCAGTACTTC.

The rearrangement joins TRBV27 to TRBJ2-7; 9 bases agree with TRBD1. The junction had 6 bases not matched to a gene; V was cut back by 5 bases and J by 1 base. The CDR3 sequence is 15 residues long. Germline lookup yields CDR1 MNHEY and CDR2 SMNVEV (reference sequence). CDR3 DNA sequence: TGTGCCAGCAGTCTTCTGGGACAGGGTTCCTACGAGCAGTACTTC. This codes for CASSLLGQGSYEQYF.

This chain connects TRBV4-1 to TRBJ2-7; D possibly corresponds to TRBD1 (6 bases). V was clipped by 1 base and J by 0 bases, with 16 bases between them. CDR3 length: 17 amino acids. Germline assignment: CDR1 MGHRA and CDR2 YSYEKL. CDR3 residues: CASSQASPGHSSYEQYF. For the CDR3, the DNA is TGCGCCAGCAGCCAAGCAAGCCCGGGACACAGCTCCTACGAGCAGTACTTC.